The 32 T cell receptor beta chains in this list originate from one sample, sequenced in a study of beta chain features in type 1 diabetes. For these TCRs, the target antigens are not known. Isolated RNA was reverse transcribed in full, so expressed TCRB transcripts were sequenced. Generated by immunoSEQ multiplex PCR, the TCRdb table keeps only in-frame clones and is missing some. The sample holds a few hundred thousand clones; about 12% are singletons and the top ten take approximately 0.011%. Study findings and constraints: TCRB CDR3 length was moderately but significantly reduced in all four CD4+ subsets of Type 1 diabetes patients.

Sequencing was done on a sample of naive CD4+ T cells from blood. The source is a woman under 30 with type 1 diabetes.

This clone has a handful of counts. The chain couples TRBV29-1 to TRBJ2-7, with 7 bases that match TRBD2. Per germline, CDR1 SQVTM and CDR2 ANQGSEA. This CDR3 region has 13 residues. V gave up 7 bases and J gave up 5 bases; unmatched junction bases: 11. The CDR3 loop reads CSAHSPGRNEQYF. CDR3 DNA: TGCAGCGCTCACTCGCCCGGGAGGAACGAGCAGTACTTC.

This clone showed up just a few times. This chain connects TRBV6-4 to TRBJ2-1; 13 bases line up with TRBD2. The CDR3 length is 15 residues. The V and J ends lost 8 bases and 10 bases, in that order; junction bases with no gene match: 11. From germline, CDR1 is MRHNA and CDR2 SNTAGT. In DNA form, the CDR3 reads TGTGCCAGCGTCACTAGCGGGAGGGCCCTCCGGGAGCAGTTCTTC. It specifies CASVTSGRALREQFF.

Only a few counts were recorded for this clone. The chain carries TRBV5-1 and TRBJ2-2; TRBD2 aligns across 8 bases. V lost 2 bases, J lost 6 bases, and 6 bases stayed unmatched. The CDR3 runs to 15 residues. Germline assignment: CDR1 SGHRS and CDR2 YFSETQ. CDR3 nucleotides: TGCGCCAGCAGCTTAGCGGGAGTAGGGGCCGGGGAGCTGTTTTTT. Residues: CASSLAGVGAGELFF.

This clone was observed a few times. V usage is TRBV7-9 and J usage is TRBJ2-7; D is ambiguous. The germline V and J ends were trimmed by 5 bases and 7 bases, with 6 bases remaining between them. Germline assignment: CDR1 SEHNR and CDR2 FQNEAQ (reference sequence). The CDR3 totals 10 residues. The CDR3 DNA follows: TGTGCCAGCAGCCGCGAAGAGCAGTACTTC. It specifies CASSREEQYF.

Only a few counts were recorded for this clone. This chain links TRBV11-3 with TRBJ1-2; 7 bases agree with TRBD1. V lost 4 bases to trimming and J lost 4 bases; unmatched junction nucleotides: 6. The germline gives CDR1 SGHNT, CDR2 YENEEA. There are 14 residues in the CDR3. CDR3 region: CASSSRQGGYGYTF. CDR3 coding DNA: TGTGCCAGCAGCTCCCGGCAGGGGGGCTATGGCTACACCTTC.

J is TRBJ1-1 and V is TRBV28; maybe TRBD1 (5 bases). V was trimmed by 6 bases and J by 5 bases, leaving 19 bases between them. CDR3 size: 15 residues. Germline loops: CDR1 MDHEN, CDR2 SYDVKM. CDR3 DNA: TGTGCCAGCAGCTTTAGACGGGCAGGGAGGACTGAAGCTTTCTTT. This encodes CASSFRRAGRTEAFF.

The V gene is TRBV5-1, the J gene TRBJ1-2, with TRBD1 identical over 9 bases. Germline values: CDR1 SGHRS, CDR2 YFSETQ. The CDR3 sequence is 14 residues long. Trimming at V came to 4 bases and at J to 5 bases, leaving 6 bases not matched to a gene. The chain's CDR3 is CASSTGGATYGYTF. CDR3 nucleotide sequence: TGCGCCAGCAGCACAGGGGGCGCGACTTATGGCTACACCTTC.

This clone was observed a handful of times. The chain joins TRBV4-3 to TRBJ2-1, with 7 bases fitting TRBD2. CDR3 length: 17 amino acids. Trimming at V came to 0 bases and at J to 0 bases, leaving 5 bases not matched to a gene. Germline V gene data show CDR1 as LGHNA and CDR2 as YSLEER. The CDR3 region has the DNA TGCGCCAGCAGCCAAGACCCCGGGGGGAGCTCCTACAATGAGCAGTTCTTC. Amino acids: CASSQDPGGSSYNEQFF.

V and J are TRBV15 and TRBJ2-3, with 14 positions matching TRBD2. Germline CDR1 and CDR2: LNHNV and YYDKDF (reference sequence). Germline trimming cut 8 bases from V and 5 bases from J; bases unmatched to any gene: 0. This CDR3 comprises 13 residues. The CDR3: CATGTSGGDTQYF. The CDR3 coding sequence is TGTGCCACCGGGACTAGCGGGGGAGATACGCAGTATTTT.

This clone has more than one count but fewer than ten. CDR3 in DNA: TGCAGCGGCCGGACAGGGATAGGAAACACCATATATTTT. It specifies CSGRTGIGNTIYF. The V gene is TRBV29-1, the J gene TRBJ1-3, with TRBD1 matching 8 bases. The CDR3 runs 13 residues. Germline V gene sequence: CDR1 SQVTM, CDR2 ANQGSEA. Unmatched junction bases numbered 6, after V lost 7 bases and J lost 4 bases.

The J gene is TRBJ2-3, the V gene TRBV18; 12 positions agree with TRBD1. V was clipped by 4 bases and J by 4 bases; unmatched bases: 6. The CDR3 totals 16 residues. Germline V gene lookup returns CDR1 KGHSH and CDR2 LQKENI. The CDR3 region has the DNA TGTGCCAGCTCACTCGGGGGACAGGGGGCGTCAGATACGCAGTATTTT. The encoded protein is CASSLGGQGASDTQYF.

V and J are TRBV6-5 and TRBJ2-3; the match to TRBD2 covers 10 bases. The CDR3 length is 16 residues. The V and J ends lost 4 bases and 0 bases, in that order; junction bases with no gene match: 4. Germline assignment: CDR1 MNHEY and CDR2 SVGAGI. For the CDR3, the DNA is TGTGCCAGCAGTTCCCAAGCGGGAGGGAGCACAGATACGCAGTATTTT. Protein sequence: CASSSQAGGSTDTQYF.

This clone has a handful of counts. The rearrangement joins TRBV11-2 to TRBJ1-3; a weak D match, TRBD1 (5 bases). Germline V gene sequence: CDR1 SGHAT, CDR2 FQNNGV. The CDR3 runs to 15 residues. The ends were cut back, 6 bases at V and 2 bases at J, with 14 bases in the middle. CDR3 nucleotides: TGTGCCAGCAGGATCTCCGGAGGGGCTGGAAACACCATATATTTT. Its translation: CASRISGGAGNTIYF.

The chain employs TRBV27 and TRBJ1-2; perhaps TRBD1 as D (5 bases). The CDR3 has 15 amino acids. Trimming shortened V by 5 bases and J by 4 bases, and 17 bases separated the two germline ends. Germline V gene sequence: CDR1 MNHEY, CDR2 SMNVEV (reference sequence). The CDR3 loop reads CASSHLRGPGYGYTF. CDR3 bases: TGTGCCAGCAGTCACCTTAGGGGCCCTGGCTATGGCTACACCTTC.

A word on this clone: At one boundary the junction diverges from the germline segment, which might be a read error. This chain connects TRBV28 to TRBJ2-7; maybe TRBD1 (6 bases). Germline-derived CDR1 and CDR2 are MDHEN and SYDVKM. The CDR3 length is 12 residues. The CDR3 region is CSARGSSYEQYF. The CDR3 DNA sequence: TGCAGCGCTAGGGGGAGTTCCTACGAGCAGTACTTC.

This clone has more than one count but fewer than ten. The sample holds other DNA sequences that translate to the same CDR3. CDR3 DNA: TGTGCCAGCTCCAGGGACATGAACACTGAAGCTTTCTTT. This encodes CASSRDMNTEAFF. The genes are TRBV18 and TRBJ1-1, with D tentatively TRBD1 (6 bases). Trimming took off 6 bases at V and 0 bases at J, with 8 bases between the two ends. Looked up from germline, CDR1 is KGHSH and CDR2 is LQKENI. The CDR3 is 13 amino acids.

The chain is built from TRBV29-1 and TRBJ2-3, with D possibly being TRBD2 (6 bases). The CDR3 covers 13 residues. Looked up from germline, CDR1 is SQVTM and CDR2 is ANQGSEA. V was trimmed by 8 bases and J by 1 base, leaving 13 bases between them. CDR3 nucleotides: TGCAGCAAGGCTTGGGGGGGCACAGATACGCAGTATTTT. Translating it yields CSKAWGGTDTQYF.

The chain recombines TRBV15 with TRBJ2-7; 8 bases are shared with TRBD2. Germline V gives CDR1 LNHNV, CDR2 YYDKDF (reference sequence). V was clipped by 1 base and J by 3 bases; unmatched bases: 2. The CDR3 runs 14 residues. The CDR3 DNA sequence: TGTGCCACCAGCAGAGTGCGGGAGGACTACGAGCAGTACTTC. Translation gives CATSRVREDYEQYF.

This clone was picked up a small number of times. This same CDR3 is encoded by further DNA sequences in the sample. The chain combines TRBV30 with TRBJ1-5; D uncertain. The V gene's germline CDR1 is GTSNPN and CDR2 SVGIG (reference sequence). This CDR3 is 13 amino acids long. Trimming left V 2 bases short and J 7 bases short, with 12 bases between. CDR3 in amino acids: CAWSTRGSQPQHF. The DNA for the CDR3 is TGTGCCTGGAGTACCCGAGGGTCGCAGCCCCAGCATTTT.

This clone was found a few times. The rearrangement joins TRBV18 to TRBJ2-7; 8 nucleotides agree with TRBD1. Trimming took 2 bases from V and 5 from J; bases not matched to a gene: 2. Germline values: CDR1 KGHSH, CDR2 LQKENI. CDR3 size: 13 residues. This CDR3 reads CASSPGQGNEQYF. CDR3 DNA sequence: TGTGCCAGCTCACCAGGACAGGGCAACGAGCAGTACTTC.

The chain combines TRBV28 with TRBJ1-5; perhaps TRBD1 as D (6 bases). Looked up from germline, CDR1 is MDHEN and CDR2 is SYDVKM. Trimming removed 6 bases from V and 7 bases from J, with 13 bases in between. The CDR3 runs 13 residues. Here the CDR3 DNA reads TGTGCCAGCAGCCTTGACAGGAACCAGCCCCAGCATTTT. Residues: CASSLDRNQPQHF.

This clone was recorded a few times. The chain combines TRBV29-1 with TRBJ1-1, with D possibly matching TRBD1 (6 bases). From germline, CDR1 is SQVTM and CDR2 ANQGSEA. With 4 bases removed from V and 3 bases from J, the gap between germline ends came to 12 bases. The CDR3 sequence is 13 residues long. The CDR3 is CSVANRAHTEAFF. The CDR3 DNA is TGCAGCGTTGCGAACAGGGCTCACACTGAAGCTTTCTTT. The whole variable domain, remainder taken from reference TRBV29-1 and TRBJ1-1, is SAVISQKPSRDICQRGTSLTIQCQVDSQVTMMFWYRQQPGQSLTLIATANQGSEATYESGFVIDKFPISRPNLTFSTLTVSNMSPEDSSIYLCSVANRAHTEAFFGQGTRLTVV.

With regard to this clone: Distinct nucleotide sequences in the sample also encode this CDR3. The chain has TRBV18 and TRBJ1-1; 9 nucleotides align to TRBD1. Germline-derived CDR1 and CDR2 are KGHSH and LQKENI. CDR3 size: 15 residues. V lost 3 bases to trimming and J lost 1 base; unmatched junction nucleotides: 3. The CDR3 DNA reads as TGTGCCAGCTCACCTCCGGGACAGGGGAACACTGAAGCTTTCTTT. This encodes CASSPPGQGNTEAFF.

This clone occurred a few times. The chain employs TRBV27 and TRBJ2-7, with TRBD2 as a possible D gene (5 bases). Germline loops: CDR1 MNHEY, CDR2 SMNVEV (reference sequence). CDR3 length: 12 amino acids. Trimming took off 6 bases at V and 0 bases at J, with 6 bases between the two ends. The chain's CDR3 is CASRGSSYEQYF. The CDR3 DNA reads TGTGCCAGCAGGGGGAGCTCCTACGAGCAGTACTTC.

Only a few counts were recorded for this clone. The chain combines TRBV23-1 with TRBJ1-4; D may be TRBD1 (5 bases). TRBV23-1 is given ORF status, its function remaining uncertain. The germline V and J ends were trimmed by 6 bases and 0 bases, with 11 bases remaining between them. The CDR3 sequence is 15 residues long. The CDR3 DNA follows: TGCGCCAGCAGGCCAAAGGACACAACTAATGAAAAACTGTTTTTT. Translating it yields CASRPKDTTNEKLFF.

This chain's CDR3 is CAWMLTGGTEAFF. The CDR3 DNA is TGTGCCTGGATGTTGACAGGGGGCACTGAAGCTTTCTTT. V gene TRBV30 combines with J gene TRBJ1-1; 9 bases agree with TRBD1. Germline V gene lookup returns CDR1 GTSNPN and CDR2 SVGIG (reference sequence). V gave up 4 bases and J gave up 4 bases; unmatched junction bases: 4. CDR3 length: 13 residues. Using reference TRBV30 and TRBJ1-1 for the parts outside the CDR3, the full variable domain is SQTIHQWPATLVQPVGSPLSLECTVEGTSNPNLYWYRQAAGRGLQLLFYSVGIGQISSEVPQNLSASRPQDRQFILSSKKLLLSDSGFYLCAWMLTGGTEAFFGQGTRLTVV.

This clone was counted only a few times. The V and J genes are TRBV4-3 and TRBJ1-6; 7 bases are a match to TRBD1. Unmatched junction bases numbered 6, after V lost 0 bases and J lost 7 bases. The germline V gene encodes CDR1 LGHNA and CDR2 YSLEER. This CDR3 has 16 amino acids. CDR3 loop: CASSQDRIRGNSPLHF. Written as DNA, the CDR3 is TGCGCCAGCAGCCAAGATCGAATCAGGGGGAATTCACCCCTCCACTTT.

The V gene is TRBV28, the J gene TRBJ1-2; no firm D call. Trimming took 4 bases from V and 4 from J, leaving 7 bases between them. The CDR3 runs 12 residues. The germline CDR1 and CDR2 sequences are MDHEN and SYDVKM. In DNA, the CDR3 is TGTGCCAGCAGTTCCGTGAGCTATGGCTACACCTTC. Translating it yields CASSSVSYGYTF.

This clone was seen more than once but under ten times. V gene TRBV13 combines with J gene TRBJ1-1; D is unclear. Germline loops: CDR1 PRHDT, CDR2 FYEKMQ (reference sequence). The germline V and J ends were trimmed by 5 bases and 1 base, with 11 bases remaining between them. CDR3 length: 14 amino acids. The CDR3 loop is CASSPQLGNTEAFF. CDR3 sequence (DNA): TGTGCCAGCAGCCCCCAACTTGGGAACACTGAAGCTTTCTTT.

This chain uses TRBV9 with TRBJ2-3, with a possible D match to TRBD2 (5 bases). CDR1 and CDR2 from the germline V gene are SGDLS and YYNGEE. V shed 4 bases and J shed 8 bases, with 17 bases lying between them. This CDR3 region has 14 residues. DNA of the CDR3: TGTGCCAGCAGCTCCCCGCCAGGAGGTCGTACGCAGTATTTT. It encodes CASSSPPGGRTQYF.

This clone has just a few counts. The rearrangement joins TRBV29-1 to TRBJ1-1; no definite D call. Trimming cost V 2 bases and J 4 bases, with 17 bases left between them. The CDR3 extends over 15 amino acids. Germline V gene lookup returns CDR1 SQVTM and CDR2 ANQGSEA. CDR3 coding DNA: TGCAGCGTTGAACGGTCCCGATCGGCTAGCACTGAAGCTTTCTTT. Protein sequence: CSVERSRSASTEAFF.

The V gene is TRBV29-1, the J gene TRBJ1-2; 8 positions match TRBD1. The CDR3 totals 12 residues. The junction had 7 bases not matched to a gene; V was cut back by 6 bases and J by 7 bases. The germline CDR1 and CDR2 sequences are SQVTM and ANQGSEA. CDR3 coding DNA: TGCAGCGTGACAGGGGAAGTAGGTGGCTACACCTTC. Residues: CSVTGEVGGYTF.